What follows is one TCR beta chain and its context. Its matching antigen is unknown. This entry is derived from a study of T cell responses to AZD1222 COVID-19 vaccine. The V and J ends lost 4 bases and 8 bases, in that order; junction bases with no gene match: 7. Germline-derived CDR1 and CDR2 are MDHEN and SYDVKM. The CDR3 has 13 residues. The repertoire was sequenced with immunoSEQ multiplex PCR; TCRdb's copy has only in-frame clones and lacks some. Of 90,000 to 110,000 clones listed, 87% are singletons. Study outcomes and limitations: The study found Spike-specific TCR breadth and depth rose after two AZD1222 doses. Dominant at 160-218 and 743-854, vaccine-associated CD4 TCRs also spanned spike. Among the donors, most were white British and more were female, and clonal diversity was possibly underestimated.

The origin of this receptor is an adult in good health. The sample consisted of peripheral blood, taken on day 0 of AZD1222 vaccination. The V gene is TRBV28, the J gene TRBJ1-1; 7 nucleotides line up with TRBD1. DNA for the CDR3: TGTGCCAGCAGTTCCAGGGGGGCTGGCGAAGCTTTCTTT. This encodes CASSSRGAGEAFF.